The subject of this entry is one T cell receptor beta chain. The sample originates from a study of monozygotic twins with inflammatory bowel disease. Germline CDR1 DFQATT, CDR2 SNEGSKA (reference sequence). The CDR3 is made up of 13 amino acids. TCRdb reanalyzed the 5' RACE reads, giving one entry per CDR3 protein sequence and no DNA. In total, the table holds approximately 45,000 distinct CDR3 sequences. The sequence was collected from a human donor with ulcerative colitis or Crohn's disease, or a healthy co-twin of an affected twin (not recorded which). This chain links TRBV20-1 with TRBJ2-3; TCRdb designates TRBD1, a call that cannot be tested without DNA. The sample comprised blood. The CDR3 is CSAPRQGGDTQYF.